This TCR beta chain was sequenced for a study of blood T cells in healthy people across ages. Study-wide points: The study found more naive CD4+ cells and higher diversity in long-lived than aged donors.

The CDR3 consists of 16 residues. The trim removed 4 bases at V and 1 base at J, leaving 10 bases unmatched. Germline loops: CDR1 SGHDT, CDR2 YYEEEE. PCR was performed a second time for about 6 to 12 cycles using a sample-barcoded 5' primer and a J-beta primer mix. TCRdb reprocessed the 5' RACE reads via MiXCR and lists one record per CDR3 protein. The sample includes over 1,300,000 distinct CDR3 sequences, approximately 59% of them seen just once. Concerning this clonotype itself: Its antigen remains unknown.

The sequence was obtained from a man aged 18 to 30 in good health. The source material was blood. V is TRBV5-6 and J is TRBJ2-7, with 8 bases aligning to TRBD2. The CDR3 DNA is TGTGCCAGCAGCCCTAAAGTTAGCGGGGAGTCCTACGAGCAGTACTTC. Its protein is CASSPKVSGESYEQYF.